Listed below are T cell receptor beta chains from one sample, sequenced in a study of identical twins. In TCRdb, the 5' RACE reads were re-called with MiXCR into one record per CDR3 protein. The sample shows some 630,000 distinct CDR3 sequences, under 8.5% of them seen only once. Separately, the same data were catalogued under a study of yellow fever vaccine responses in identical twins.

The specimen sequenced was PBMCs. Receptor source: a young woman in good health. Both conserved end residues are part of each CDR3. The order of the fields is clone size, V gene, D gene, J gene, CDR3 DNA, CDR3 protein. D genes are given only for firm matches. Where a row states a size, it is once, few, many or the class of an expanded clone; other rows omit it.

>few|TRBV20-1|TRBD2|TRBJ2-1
TGCAGTGCGCGGGAGGGCCTCAATGAGCAGTTCTTC
CSAREGLNEQFF
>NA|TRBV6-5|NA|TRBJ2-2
TGTGCCAGCAGTTACTCCTACTGGGATCGGCCCGGGGAGCTGTTTTTT
CASSYSYWDRPGELFF
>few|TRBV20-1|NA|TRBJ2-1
TGCAGTGCCCAAATGGCGGGGCGTGAGCAGTTCTTC
CSAQMAGREQFF
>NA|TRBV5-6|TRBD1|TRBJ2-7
TGTGCCAGCAGCTCTTTGCCGGGACAGATTAAGCAGTACTTC
CASSSLPGQIKQYF
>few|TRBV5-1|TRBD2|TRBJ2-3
TGCGCCAGCAGCTTGGCCGGAGGTAGCGGGAGGACAGATACGCAGTATTTT
CASSLAGGSGRTDTQYF
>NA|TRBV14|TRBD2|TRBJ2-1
TGTGCCAGCAGCCAAGGGTTGAGGGAGGGACACAATGAGCAGTTCTTC
CASSQGLREGHNEQFF
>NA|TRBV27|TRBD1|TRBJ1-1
TGTGCCAGCACCTTAGCAGGGGGACCCCCGAACACTGAAGCTTTCTTT
CASTLAGGPPNTEAFF
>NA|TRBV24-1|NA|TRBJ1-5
TGTGCCACCCCGGCCGGGGGCTGCAATCAGCCCCAGCATTTT
CATPAGGCNQPQHF
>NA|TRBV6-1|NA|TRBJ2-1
TGTGCCAGCACCCGGACGGATGGGTATAGCTCCTACAATGAGCAGTTCTTC
CASTRTDGYSSYNEQFF
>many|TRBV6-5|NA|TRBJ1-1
TGTGCCAGCAGTTACTCGGGAGCCATGAACACTGAAGCTTTCTTT
CASSYSGAMNTEAFF
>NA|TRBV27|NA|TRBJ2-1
TGTGCCAGCAGTTTATCCTCTATTAGCTCCTACAATGAGCAGTTCTTC
CASSLSSISSYNEQFF
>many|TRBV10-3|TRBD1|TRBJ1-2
TGTGCCATCAGTGAGCGGACAGGAAACTATGGCTACACCTTC
CAISERTGNYGYTF
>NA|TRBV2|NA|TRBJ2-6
TGTGCCAGCAGTGAGTGGCTTGCTGGGGCCAACGTCCTGACTTTC
CASSEWLAGANVLTF
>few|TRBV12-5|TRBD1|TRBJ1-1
TGTGCTAGTGGTTTCACCCAGGGGGCGAACACTGAAGCTTTCTTT
CASGFTQGANTEAFF
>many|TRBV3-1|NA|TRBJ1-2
TGTGCCAGCAGCCAAAGTCAGGTCCTCTATGGCTACACCTTC
CASSQSQVLYGYTF
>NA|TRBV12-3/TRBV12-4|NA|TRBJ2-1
TGTGCCAGCAGTTTTGCCTACTACAATGAGCAGTTCTTC
CASSFAYYNEQFF
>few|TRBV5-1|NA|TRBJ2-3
TGCGCCAGCAGCTTCCGCCAGCGGGCCCGCACAGATACGCAGTATTTT
CASSFRQRARTDTQYF